The clone carrying this T cell receptor beta chain appeared a few times. TCRdb recomputed calls from the RT-PCR reads with MiXCR, one row per CDR3 protein. The table shows about 87,000 distinct CDR3 sequences, with around 5% occurring only once. Trimming shortened V by 5 bases and J by 5 bases, and 9 bases separated the two germline ends. This CDR3 region has 12 residues. This sample stems from a study of patients and donors after allogeneic stem cell transplantation. The V gene is TRBV12-3 or TRBV12-4, the J gene TRBJ2-5; no clear D gene. This receptor was taken from a human donor who was either an allogeneic HSCT recipient or a stem cell or donor lymphocyte infusion donor (not recorded which). It is not recorded whose cells these are; they may come from a transplant donor. The sample taken for sequencing was blood, either unsorted or a sorted T cell fraction (not recorded which). The CDR3 sequence: CASSVLGETQYF. The CDR3 DNA reads as TGTGCCAGCAGTGTCCTAGGGGAGACCCAGTACTTC.